One sample yielded the 14 T cell receptor beta chains listed below, sequenced in a study of T cell repertoires in aging, cancer and after chemotherapy (dated by TCRdb to between 2018 and 2021). Sequencer: Illumina MiSeq. Multiplex touch-down PCR with a mixed TRB-A/B primer pool was used to amplify rearranged TRB sequences covering the V, D and J segments. TCRdb redid the processing of the public reads, applying fastp at Q25 and MiXCR, and retained in-frame beta chains. Rows merge per CDR3 protein into single entries with the most common DNA and genes. The sample profile shows about 1,700 distinct CDR3 sequences; 25% to 35% of them were found once. The ten largest clones represent about 9.9% of the sample. Instead of sorted cells or RNA, genomic DNA extracted from peripheral blood served as the source for amplifying TCR beta rearrangements. The material sequenced was blood. All receptors derive from a human donor with a blood cancer.

The chain recombines TRBV5-1 with TRBJ2-1; D not certain. Trimming cost V 2 bases and J 3 bases, with 6 bases left between them. The germline gives CDR1 SGHRS, CDR2 YFSETQ. The CDR3 has 13 amino acids. CDR3 DNA sequence: TGCGCCAGCAGCTTTGATGTCTACAATGAGCAGTTCTTC. Residues: CASSFDVYNEQFF.

This sequence joins TRBV4-2 and TRBJ2-3, with 11 positions matching TRBD2. The CDR3 consists of 15 residues. Germline assignment: CDR1 LGHNA and CDR2 YNFKEQ. Trimming took 1 base from V and 4 from J; bases not matched to a gene: 1. CDR3 in amino acids: CASSQGSGGADTQYF. In DNA, the CDR3 is TGTGCCAGCAGCCAAGGTAGCGGGGGGGCAGATACGCAGTATTTT.

This clonotype was detected a few times. This chain links TRBV20-1 with TRBJ1-1; D is ambiguous. CDR1 and CDR2 from the germline V gene are DFQATT and SNEGSKA (reference sequence). Trimming took 6 bases from V and 1 from J, leaving 21 bases between them. This CDR3 contains 16 residues. In DNA, the CDR3 is TGCAGTGCCACGCCTCTAGGGCAGGCCAAGAACACTGAAGCTTTCTTT. Its protein is CSATPLGQAKNTEAFF.

This clonotype is categorized as large. The rearrangement links TRBV19 to TRBJ2-3, with TRBD2 identical over 7 bases. The V gene end was trimmed by 4 bases and the J gene end by 3 bases; junction bases not matched to a gene: 10. This CDR3 region has 16 residues. Germline assignment: CDR1 LNHDA and CDR2 SQIVND (reference sequence). CDR3 sequence reads: CASSRDYLSGTDTQYF. CDR3 nucleotide sequence: TGTGCCAGTAGTAGGGACTACCTCAGTGGGACAGATACGCAGTATTTT.

CDR3 nucleotides: TGTGCCAGCATCTCAAGAGGAGCAGGCCAGGGGCTCTATGGCTACACCTTC. Amino acids: CASISRGAGQGLYGYTF. The V gene is TRBV27, the J gene TRBJ1-2; the D gene is possibly TRBD1 (6 bases). The CDR3 runs 17 residues. Germline V CDR1 and CDR2: MNHEY, SMNVEV (reference sequence). V shed 7 bases and J shed 4 bases, with 25 bases lying between them.

In its sample, this clonotype is medium-sized. The rearrangement uses TRBV5-4 and TRBJ2-5; possibly TRBD1 for D (6 bases). Germline CDR1 is SGHNT and CDR2 is YYREEE (reference sequence). V shed 4 bases and J shed 4 bases, with 26 bases lying between them. CDR3 length equals 18 residues. The CDR3 region has the DNA TGTGCCAGCAGCCCCTGGTCAGGGGAGTTGAGTTCGGGAGAGACCCAGTACTTC. Protein sequence: CASSPWSGELSSGETQYF.

This chain's CDR3 is CVSSPPFSGPQHF. As DNA, the CDR3 is TGTGTTAGCTCACCACCATTCAGTGGGCCCCAGCATTTT. The chain links TRBV18 to TRBJ1-5, with unresolved D. The CDR3 has 13 amino acids. CDR1 and CDR2 (germline): KGHSH, LQKENI.

The V and J genes are TRBV5-1 and TRBJ1-1, with D maybe TRBD1 (6 bases). The CDR3 is 14 amino acids. Germline V lookup: CDR1 SGHRS, CDR2 YFSETQ. V lost 4 bases and J lost 7, with 17 bases in between. Here the CDR3 reads CASSPLGTFREAFF. The DNA of the CDR3 is TGCGCCAGCAGCCCCCTGGGGACATTCCGTGAAGCTTTCTTT.

Of note for this clonotype: The junction shows a germline mismatch at one end, possibly a read error. The chain combines TRBV5-6 with TRBJ1-5; perhaps TRBD1 as D (5 bases). The CDR3 sequence is 16 residues long. The germline V gene encodes CDR1 SGHDT and CDR2 YYEEEE. The CDR3 DNA reads as TGCGCCAGCAGCTCGGGGGGGATCGCGAGCAATCAGCCCCAGCATTTT. Its translation is CASSSGGIASNQPQHF.

This clonotype was counted between two and nine times. Written as DNA, the CDR3 is TGCGCCAGCAGCTCCTCTGACACCGCCTACGAGCAGTACTTC. Translating gives CASSSSDTAYEQYF. The rearrangement uses TRBV5-1 and TRBJ2-7; D remains ambiguous. Trimming shortened V by 3 bases and J by 2 bases, and 12 bases separated the two germline ends. Germline CDR1 is SGHRS and CDR2 is YFSETQ. This CDR3 is 14 amino acids long.

The V gene is TRBV20-1, the J gene TRBJ1-3; unclear D gene. This CDR3 comprises 13 residues. V lost 0 bases to trimming and J lost 3 bases, with 6 bases between them. Germline CDR1 reads DFQATT; CDR2 reads SNEGSKA (reference sequence). The DNA for the CDR3 is TGCAGTGCTAGAGATTCTGTTGGAAACACCATATATTTT. Its translation: CSARDSVGNTIYF.

Judged by abundance, this clonotype is medium-sized. V gene TRBV19 combines with J gene TRBJ1-1; D is uncertain. This CDR3 contains 13 residues. The ends were cut back, 3 bases at V and 3 bases at J, with 8 bases in the middle. From germline, CDR1 is LNHDA and CDR2 SQIVND (reference sequence). The DNA of the CDR3 is TGTGCCAGTAGTATTTGGGGAGACACTGAAGCTTTCTTT. Its translation is CASSIWGDTEAFF.

Only one count was recorded for this clonotype. Given a much more abundant clone one base away, this may be a read error. The rearrangement uses TRBV30 and TRBJ1-2; D unresolved. CDR1 GTSNPN and CDR2 SVGIG come from the germline V gene (reference sequence). The CDR3 length is 14 residues. In DNA, the CDR3 is TGTACCTGGAGCAATAACATTCCAAACTATGGCTACACCTTC. It translates to CTWSNNIPNYGYTF.

This clonotype occurred a few times. The J gene is TRBJ1-2, the V gene TRBV18, with D possibly matching TRBD1 (6 bases). Germline V gene data show CDR1 as KGHSH and CDR2 as LQKENI. V lost 0 bases to trimming and J lost 3 bases, with 14 bases between them. The CDR3 covers 16 residues. Written as DNA, the CDR3 is TGTGCCAGCTCACCACCTACATCCAGGGGTGACTATGGCTACACCTTC. Amino acid sequence: CASSPPTSRGDYGYTF.